This T cell receptor (beta chain) was captured by sequencing in a study of shared clonotypes between healthy human individuals. Deep was the level at which the assay was run. The repertoire was sequenced with immunoSEQ multiplex PCR; TCRdb's copy has only in-frame clones and lacks some. Found here are about 980,000 clones, 76% of them singletons; the top ten hold about 1.5%. Study findings and constraints: The study generally estimated greater richness for naive than memory subsets.

V was pared by 0 bases and J by 2 bases, with 10 bases between. In germline, CDR1 is LGHNA, CDR2 YSLEER. The CDR3 is 16 residues long. Turning to this clone: The antigen remains undetermined.

The clonotype originates from a man aged 18 to 35 in good health. The chain employs TRBV4-3 and TRBJ2-2, with D unclear. The sample taken for sequencing was memory CD4+ T cells sorted from blood. Specified subset: CD45RA-negative fraction. This chain's CDR3 is CASSQEGLVNTGELFF. The CDR3 bases are TGCGCCAGCAGCCAAGAGGGGTTAGTAAACACCGGGGAGCTGTTTTTT.